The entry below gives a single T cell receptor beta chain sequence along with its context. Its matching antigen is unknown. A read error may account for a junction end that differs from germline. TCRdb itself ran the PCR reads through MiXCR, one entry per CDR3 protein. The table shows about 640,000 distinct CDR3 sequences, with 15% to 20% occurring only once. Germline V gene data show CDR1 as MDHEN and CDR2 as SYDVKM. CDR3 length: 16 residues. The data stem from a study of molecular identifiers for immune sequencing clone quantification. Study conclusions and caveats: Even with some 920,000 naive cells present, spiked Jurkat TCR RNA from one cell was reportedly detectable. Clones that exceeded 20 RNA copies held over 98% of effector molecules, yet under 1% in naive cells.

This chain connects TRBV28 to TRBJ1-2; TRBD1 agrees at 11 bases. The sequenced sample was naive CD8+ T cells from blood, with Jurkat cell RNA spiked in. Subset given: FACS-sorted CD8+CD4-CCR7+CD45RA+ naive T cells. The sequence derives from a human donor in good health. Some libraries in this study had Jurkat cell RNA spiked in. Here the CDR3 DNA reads TGTGCCGGCAGTTTCTTGGGACAGGGGGGTGAAGATGGCTACACCTTC. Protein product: CAGSFLGQGGEDGYTF.